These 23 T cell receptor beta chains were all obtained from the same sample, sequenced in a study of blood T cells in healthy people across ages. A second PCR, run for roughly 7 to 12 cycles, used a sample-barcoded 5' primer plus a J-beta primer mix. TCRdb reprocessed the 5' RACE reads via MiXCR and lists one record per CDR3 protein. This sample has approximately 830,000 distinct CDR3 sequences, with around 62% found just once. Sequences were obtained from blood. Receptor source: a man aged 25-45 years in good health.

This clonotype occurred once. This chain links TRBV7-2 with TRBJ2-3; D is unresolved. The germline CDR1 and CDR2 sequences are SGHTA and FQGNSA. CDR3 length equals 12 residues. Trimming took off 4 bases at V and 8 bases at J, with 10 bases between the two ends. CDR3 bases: TGTGCCAGCAGCTCCGACCTGGGTACGCAGTATTTT. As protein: CASSSDLGTQYF.

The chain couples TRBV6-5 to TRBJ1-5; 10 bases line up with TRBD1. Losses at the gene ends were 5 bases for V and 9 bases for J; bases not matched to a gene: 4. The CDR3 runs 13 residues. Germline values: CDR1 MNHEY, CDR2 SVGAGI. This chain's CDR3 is CASSLTGGRPQHF. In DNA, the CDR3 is TGTGCCAGCAGTCTGACAGGGGGCAGGCCCCAGCATTTT.

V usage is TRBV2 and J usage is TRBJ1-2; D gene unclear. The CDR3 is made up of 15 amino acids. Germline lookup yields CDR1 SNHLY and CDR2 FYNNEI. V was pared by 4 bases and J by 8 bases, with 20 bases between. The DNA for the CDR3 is TGTGCCAGCAGTGCAACATTGACCGGGGAAGCGGGCTACACCTTC. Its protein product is CASSATLTGEAGYTF.

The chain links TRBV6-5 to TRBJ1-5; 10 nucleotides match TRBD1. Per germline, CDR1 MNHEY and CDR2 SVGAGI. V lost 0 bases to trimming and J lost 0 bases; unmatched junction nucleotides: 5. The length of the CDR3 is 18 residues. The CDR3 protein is CASSYSTGTGVSNQPQHF. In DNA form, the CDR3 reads TGTGCCAGCAGTTACTCGACGGGGACAGGGGTTAGCAATCAGCCCCAGCATTTT.

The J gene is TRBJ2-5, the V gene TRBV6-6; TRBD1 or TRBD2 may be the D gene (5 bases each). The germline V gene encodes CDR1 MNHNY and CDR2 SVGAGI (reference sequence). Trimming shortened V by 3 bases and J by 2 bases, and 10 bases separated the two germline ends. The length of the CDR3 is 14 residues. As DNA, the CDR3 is TGTGCCAGCAGTTATTGGGGACGGCAAGAGACCCAGTACTTC. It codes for CASSYWGRQETQYF.

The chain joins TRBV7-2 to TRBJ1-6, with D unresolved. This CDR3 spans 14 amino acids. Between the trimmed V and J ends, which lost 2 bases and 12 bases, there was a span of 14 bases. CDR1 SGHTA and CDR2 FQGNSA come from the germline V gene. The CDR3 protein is CASSLNPPVLPLHF. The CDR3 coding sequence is TGTGCCAGCAGCTTAAATCCTCCCGTTTTACCCCTCCACTTT.

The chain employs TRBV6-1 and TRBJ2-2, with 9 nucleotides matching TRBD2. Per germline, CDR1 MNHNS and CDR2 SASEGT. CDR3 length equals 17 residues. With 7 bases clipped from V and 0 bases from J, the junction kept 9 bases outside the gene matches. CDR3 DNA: TGTGCCAGCAATCGGTTCCTAGCGGGGACGAACACCGGGGAGCTGTTTTTT. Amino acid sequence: CASNRFLAGTNTGELFF.

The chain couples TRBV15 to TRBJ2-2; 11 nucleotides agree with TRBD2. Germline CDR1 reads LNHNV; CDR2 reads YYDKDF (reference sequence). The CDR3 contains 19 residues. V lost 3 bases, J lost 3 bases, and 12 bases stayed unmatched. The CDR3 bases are TGTGCCACCAGCAGGCACGGGGTACAGGGACTAGCGGACACCGGGGAGCTGTTTTTT. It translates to CATSRHGVQGLADTGELFF.

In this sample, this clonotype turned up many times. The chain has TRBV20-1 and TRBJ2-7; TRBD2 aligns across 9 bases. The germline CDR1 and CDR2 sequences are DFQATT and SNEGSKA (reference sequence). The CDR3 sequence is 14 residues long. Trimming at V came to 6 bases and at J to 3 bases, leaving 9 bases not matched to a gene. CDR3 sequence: CSATERGVFYEQYF. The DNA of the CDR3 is TGCAGTGCCACCGAGCGGGGGGTCTTCTACGAGCAGTACTTC.

CDR3: CATSRPGTNNEQFF. CDR3 nucleotides: TGTGCCACCAGCAGGCCCGGGACAAACAATGAGCAGTTCTTC. The V call is TRBV15, the J call TRBJ2-1; D possibly corresponds to TRBD1 (6 bases). The V gene lost 3 bases and the J gene lost 5 bases, with 11 bases spanning the gap. Germline assignment: CDR1 LNHNV and CDR2 YYDKDF (reference sequence). The length of the CDR3 is 14 residues.

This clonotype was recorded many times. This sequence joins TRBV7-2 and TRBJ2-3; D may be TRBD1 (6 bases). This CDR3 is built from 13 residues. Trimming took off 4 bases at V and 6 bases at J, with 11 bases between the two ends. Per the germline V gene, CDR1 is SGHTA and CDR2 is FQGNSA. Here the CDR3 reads CASSSTGRDTQYF. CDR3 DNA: TGTGCCAGCAGCTCAACAGGGCGGGATACGCAGTATTTT.

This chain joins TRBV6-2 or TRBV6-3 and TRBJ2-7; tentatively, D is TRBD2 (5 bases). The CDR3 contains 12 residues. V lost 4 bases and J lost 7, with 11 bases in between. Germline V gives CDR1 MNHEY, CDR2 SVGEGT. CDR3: CASSFSTGEQYF. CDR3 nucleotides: TGTGCCAGCAGTTTCTCTACGGGGGAGCAGTACTTC.

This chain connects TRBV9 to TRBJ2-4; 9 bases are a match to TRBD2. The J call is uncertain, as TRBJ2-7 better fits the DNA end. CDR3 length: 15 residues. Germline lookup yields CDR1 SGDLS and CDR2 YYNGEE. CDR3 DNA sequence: TGTGCCAGCAGCGTAGCGGCTAGCGGGGAGTACGAGCAGTACTTC. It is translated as CASSVAASGEYEQYF.

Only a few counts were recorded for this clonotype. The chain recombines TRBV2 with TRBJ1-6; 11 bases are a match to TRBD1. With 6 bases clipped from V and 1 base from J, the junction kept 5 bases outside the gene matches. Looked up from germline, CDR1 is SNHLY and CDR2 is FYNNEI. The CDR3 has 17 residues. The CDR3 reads CASSGTGGWSYNSPLHF. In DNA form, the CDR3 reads TGTGCCAGCAGCGGGACAGGGGGATGGTCCTATAATTCACCCCTCCACTTT.

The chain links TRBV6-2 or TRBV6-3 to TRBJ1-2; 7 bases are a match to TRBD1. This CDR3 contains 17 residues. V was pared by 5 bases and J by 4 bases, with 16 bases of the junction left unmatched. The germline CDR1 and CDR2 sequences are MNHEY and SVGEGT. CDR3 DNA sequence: TGTGCCAGCAGTACCTTTCGCGACAGGGACATCGGCTATGGCTACACCTTC. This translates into CASSTFRDRDIGYGYTF.

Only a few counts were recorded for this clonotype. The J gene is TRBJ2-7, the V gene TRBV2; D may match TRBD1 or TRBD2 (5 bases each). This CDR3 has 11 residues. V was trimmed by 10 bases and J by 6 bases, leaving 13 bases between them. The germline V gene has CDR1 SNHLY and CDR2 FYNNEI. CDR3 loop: CATQKGTEQYF. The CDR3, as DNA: TGTGCCACCCAAAAGGGGACCGAGCAGTACTTC.

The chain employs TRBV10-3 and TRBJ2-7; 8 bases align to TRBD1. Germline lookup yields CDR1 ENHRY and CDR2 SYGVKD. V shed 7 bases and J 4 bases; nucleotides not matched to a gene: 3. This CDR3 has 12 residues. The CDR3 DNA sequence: TGTGCCATCACTGACAGGGGTTACGAGCAGTACTTC. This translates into CAITDRGYEQYF.

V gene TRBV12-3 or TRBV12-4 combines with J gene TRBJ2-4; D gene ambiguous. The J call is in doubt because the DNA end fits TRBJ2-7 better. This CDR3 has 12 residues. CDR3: CASRLGGNEQYF. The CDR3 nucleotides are TGTGCCAGCAGACTTGGTGGGAACGAGCAGTACTTC.

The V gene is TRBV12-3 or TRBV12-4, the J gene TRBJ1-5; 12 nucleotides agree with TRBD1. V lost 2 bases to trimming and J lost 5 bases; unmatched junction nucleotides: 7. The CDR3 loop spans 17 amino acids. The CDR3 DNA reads TGTGCCAGCAGTTTAAAGGGACAGGGGGCGATGGATCAGCCCCAGCATTTT. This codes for CASSLKGQGAMDQPQHF.

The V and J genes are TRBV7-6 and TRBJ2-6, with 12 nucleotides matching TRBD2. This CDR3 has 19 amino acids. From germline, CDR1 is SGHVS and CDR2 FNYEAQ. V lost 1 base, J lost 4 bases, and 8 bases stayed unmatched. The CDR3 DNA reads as TGTGCCAGCAGCTTAGTTCCCCGGACTAGCGGGGCGGGGGCCAACGTCCTGACTTTC. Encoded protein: CASSLVPRTSGAGANVLTF.

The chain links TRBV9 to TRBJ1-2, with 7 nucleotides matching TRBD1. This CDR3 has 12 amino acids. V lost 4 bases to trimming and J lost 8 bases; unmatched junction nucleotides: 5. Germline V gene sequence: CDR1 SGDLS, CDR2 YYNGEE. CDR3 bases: TGTGCCAGCAGCCGACAGGGCGAAGGCTACACCTTC. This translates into CASSRQGEGYTF.

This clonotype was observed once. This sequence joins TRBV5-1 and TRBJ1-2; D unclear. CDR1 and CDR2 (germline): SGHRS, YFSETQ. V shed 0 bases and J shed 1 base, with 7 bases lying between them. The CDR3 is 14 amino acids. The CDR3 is CASSLDWSNYGYTF. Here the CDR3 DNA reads TGCGCCAGCAGCTTGGATTGGAGTAACTATGGCTACACCTTC.

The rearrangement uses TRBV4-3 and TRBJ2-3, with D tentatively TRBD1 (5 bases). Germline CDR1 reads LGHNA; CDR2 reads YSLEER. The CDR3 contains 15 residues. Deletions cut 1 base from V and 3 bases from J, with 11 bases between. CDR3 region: CASSQAARETDTQYF. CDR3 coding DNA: TGCGCCAGCAGCCAAGCTGCCAGGGAAACAGATACGCAGTATTTT.